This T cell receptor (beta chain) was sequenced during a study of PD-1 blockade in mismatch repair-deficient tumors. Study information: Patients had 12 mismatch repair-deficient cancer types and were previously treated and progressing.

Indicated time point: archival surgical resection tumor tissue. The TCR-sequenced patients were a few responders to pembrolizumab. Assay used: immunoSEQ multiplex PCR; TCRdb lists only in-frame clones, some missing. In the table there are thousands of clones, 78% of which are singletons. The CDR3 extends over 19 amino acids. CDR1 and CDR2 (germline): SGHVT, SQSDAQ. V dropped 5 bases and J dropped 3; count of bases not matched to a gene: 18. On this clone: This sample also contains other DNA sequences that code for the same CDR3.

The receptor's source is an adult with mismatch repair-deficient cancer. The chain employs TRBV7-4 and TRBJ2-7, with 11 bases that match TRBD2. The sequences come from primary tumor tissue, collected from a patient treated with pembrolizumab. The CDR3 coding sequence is TGTGCCAGCAGCGGTCCCGGGACTAGCGGAAGGAAAGGGATCTACGAGCAGTACTTC. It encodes CASSGPGTSGRKGIYEQYF.